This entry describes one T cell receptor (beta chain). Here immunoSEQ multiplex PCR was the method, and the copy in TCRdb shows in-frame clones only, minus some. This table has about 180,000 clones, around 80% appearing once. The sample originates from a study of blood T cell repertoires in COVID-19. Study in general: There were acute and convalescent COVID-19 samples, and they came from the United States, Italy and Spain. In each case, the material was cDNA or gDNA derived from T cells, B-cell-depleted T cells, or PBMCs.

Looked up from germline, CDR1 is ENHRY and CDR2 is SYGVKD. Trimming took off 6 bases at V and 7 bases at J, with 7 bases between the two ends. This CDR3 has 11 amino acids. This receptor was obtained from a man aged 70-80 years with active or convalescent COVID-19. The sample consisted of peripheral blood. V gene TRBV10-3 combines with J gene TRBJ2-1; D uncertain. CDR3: CAIRVVNEQFF. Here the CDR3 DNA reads TGTGCCATCAGGGTAGTTAATGAGCAGTTCTTC.